This T cell receptor (beta chain) was captured in a study of shared T cell receptors in the human thymus. Libraries were prepared by immunoSEQ multiplex PCR; TCRdb keeps only in-frame clonotypes and omits some of them. This sample has fewer than 700,000 clones, with roughly 90% found just once. Germline-derived CDR1 and CDR2 are LGHNA and YSLEER. The CDR3 consists of 18 residues. With 0 bases removed from V and 2 bases from J, the gap between germline ends came to 18 bases. These data also formed part of another study, on human thymus T cells. This second study says: In corrective heart surgery, resections were taken, and these provided the thymus tissue. Thymic repertoires of unrelated individuals were reported in related research to overlap highly.

Sequenced sample: thymocytes. V gene TRBV4-3 combines with J gene TRBJ2-3, with D tentatively TRBD2 (5 bases). The sequence derives from a boy in the first two years of life with a congenital heart defect. The CDR3 protein is CASSQDPPGSGDTDTQYF. The CDR3 region has the DNA TGCGCCAGCAGCCAAGATCCCCCGGGAAGCGGAGACACAGATACGCAGTATTTT.